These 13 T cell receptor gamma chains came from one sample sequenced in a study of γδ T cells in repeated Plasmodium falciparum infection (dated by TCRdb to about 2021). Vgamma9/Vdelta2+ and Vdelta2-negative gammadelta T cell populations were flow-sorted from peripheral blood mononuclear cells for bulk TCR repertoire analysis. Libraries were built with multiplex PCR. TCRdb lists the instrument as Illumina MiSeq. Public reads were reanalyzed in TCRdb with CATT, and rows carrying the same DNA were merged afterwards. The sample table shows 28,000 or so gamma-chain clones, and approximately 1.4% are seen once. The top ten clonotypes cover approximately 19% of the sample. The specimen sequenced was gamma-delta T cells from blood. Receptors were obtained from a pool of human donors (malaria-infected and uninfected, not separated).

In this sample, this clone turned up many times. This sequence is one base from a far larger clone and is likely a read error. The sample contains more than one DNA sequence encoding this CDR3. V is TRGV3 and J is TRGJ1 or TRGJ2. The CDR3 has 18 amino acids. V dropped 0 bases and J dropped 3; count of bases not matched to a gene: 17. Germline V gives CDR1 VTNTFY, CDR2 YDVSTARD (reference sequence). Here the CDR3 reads CATWDRRIARTLYYKKLF. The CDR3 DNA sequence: TGTGCCACCTGGGACAGGCGAATAGCCAGGACACTTTATTATAAGAAACTCTTT.

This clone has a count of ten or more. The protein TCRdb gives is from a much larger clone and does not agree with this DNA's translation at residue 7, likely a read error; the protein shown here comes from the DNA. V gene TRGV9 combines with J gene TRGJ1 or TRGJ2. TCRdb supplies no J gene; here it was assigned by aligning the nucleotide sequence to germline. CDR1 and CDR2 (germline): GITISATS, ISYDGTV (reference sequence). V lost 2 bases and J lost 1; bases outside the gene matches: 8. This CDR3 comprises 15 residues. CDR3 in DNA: TGTGCCTTGTGGGAGGCGTGCCGAAATTATTATAAGAAACTCTTT. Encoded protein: CALWEACRNYYKKLF.

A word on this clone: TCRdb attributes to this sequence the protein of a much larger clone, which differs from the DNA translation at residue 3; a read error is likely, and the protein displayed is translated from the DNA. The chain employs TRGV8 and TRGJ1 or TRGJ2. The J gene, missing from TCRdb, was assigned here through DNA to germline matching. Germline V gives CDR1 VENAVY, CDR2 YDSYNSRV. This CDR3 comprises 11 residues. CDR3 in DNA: TGTGCCTCCTGGAAAGGGCATAAGAAACTCTTT. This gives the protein CASWKGHKKLF.

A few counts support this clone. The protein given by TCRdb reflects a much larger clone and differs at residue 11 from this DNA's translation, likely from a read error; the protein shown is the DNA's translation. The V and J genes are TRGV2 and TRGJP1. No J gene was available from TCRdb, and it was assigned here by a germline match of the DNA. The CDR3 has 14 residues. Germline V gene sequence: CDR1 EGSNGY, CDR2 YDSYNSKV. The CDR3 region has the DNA TGTGCCACCAAAAGTTGTACCACTGGTTGGTCCAAGATATTT. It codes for CATKSCTTGWSKIF.

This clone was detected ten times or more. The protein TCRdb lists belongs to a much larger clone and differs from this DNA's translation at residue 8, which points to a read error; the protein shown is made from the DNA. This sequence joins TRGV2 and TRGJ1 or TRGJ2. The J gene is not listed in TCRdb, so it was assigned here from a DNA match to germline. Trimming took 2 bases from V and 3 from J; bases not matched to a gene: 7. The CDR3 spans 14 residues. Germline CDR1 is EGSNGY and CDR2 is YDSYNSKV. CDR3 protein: CATWDVESYYKKLF. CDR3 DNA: TGTGCCACCTGGGACGTAGAGAGTTATTATAAGAAACTCTTT.

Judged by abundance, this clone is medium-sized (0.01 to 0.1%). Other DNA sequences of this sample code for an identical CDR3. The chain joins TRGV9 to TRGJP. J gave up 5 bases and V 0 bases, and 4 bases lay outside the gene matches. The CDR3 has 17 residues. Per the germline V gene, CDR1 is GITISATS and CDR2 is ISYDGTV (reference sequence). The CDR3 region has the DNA TGTGCCTTGTGGGAGGTGCGGGAAGAGTTGGGCAAAAAAATCAAGGTATTT. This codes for CALWEVREELGKKIKVF.

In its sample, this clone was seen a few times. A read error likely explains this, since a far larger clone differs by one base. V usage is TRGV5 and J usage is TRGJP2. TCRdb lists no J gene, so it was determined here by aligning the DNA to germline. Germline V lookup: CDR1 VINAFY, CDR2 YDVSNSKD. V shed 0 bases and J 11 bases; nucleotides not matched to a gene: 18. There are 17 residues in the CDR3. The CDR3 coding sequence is TGTGCCACCTGGGACAGGCAGAGCAAGTGCGGGGGATGGATCAAGACGTTT. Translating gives CATWDRQSKCGGWIKTF.

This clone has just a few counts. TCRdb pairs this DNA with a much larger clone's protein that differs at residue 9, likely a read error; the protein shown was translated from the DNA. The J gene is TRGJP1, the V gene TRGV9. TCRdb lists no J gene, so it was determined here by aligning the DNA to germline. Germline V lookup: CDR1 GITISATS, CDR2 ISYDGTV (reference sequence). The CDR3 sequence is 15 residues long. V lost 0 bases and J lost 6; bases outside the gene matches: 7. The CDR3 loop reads CALWEVRSAGWFKIF. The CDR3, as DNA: TGTGCCTTGTGGGAGGTGCGTTCCGCTGGTTGGTTCAAGATATTT.

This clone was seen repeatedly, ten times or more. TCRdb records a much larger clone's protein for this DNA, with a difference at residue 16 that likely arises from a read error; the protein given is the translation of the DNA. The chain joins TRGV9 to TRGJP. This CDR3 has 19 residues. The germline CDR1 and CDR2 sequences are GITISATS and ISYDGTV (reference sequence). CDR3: CALWEVHLVRELGKKVKVF. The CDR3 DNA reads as TGTGCCTTGTGGGAGGTGCATTTGGTGAGGGAGTTGGGCAAAAAAGTCAAGGTATTT.

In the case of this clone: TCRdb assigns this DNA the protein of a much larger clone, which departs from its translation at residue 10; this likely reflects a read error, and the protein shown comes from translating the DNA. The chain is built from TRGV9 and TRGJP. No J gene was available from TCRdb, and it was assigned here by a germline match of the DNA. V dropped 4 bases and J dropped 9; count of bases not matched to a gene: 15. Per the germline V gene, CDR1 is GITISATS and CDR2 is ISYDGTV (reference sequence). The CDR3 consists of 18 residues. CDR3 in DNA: TGTGCCTTGTGGGACCTGCAAGAGGTAATGTTGGGCAAAAAAATCAAGGTATTT. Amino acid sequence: CALWDLQEVMLGKKIKVF.

The CDR3 here is CATRKGPGSQKSKKLF. The CDR3 DNA reads TGTGCCACCAGGAAAGGGCCCGGGTCGCAAAAAAGTAAGAAACTCTTT. This rearrangement joins TRGV3 to TRGJ1 or TRGJ2. TCRdb lists no J gene, so it was determined here by aligning the DNA to germline. The CDR3 is 16 residues long. The germline V gene encodes CDR1 VTNTFY and CDR2 YDVSTARD (reference sequence). Trimming at V came to 9 bases and at J to 9 bases, leaving 26 bases not matched to a gene.

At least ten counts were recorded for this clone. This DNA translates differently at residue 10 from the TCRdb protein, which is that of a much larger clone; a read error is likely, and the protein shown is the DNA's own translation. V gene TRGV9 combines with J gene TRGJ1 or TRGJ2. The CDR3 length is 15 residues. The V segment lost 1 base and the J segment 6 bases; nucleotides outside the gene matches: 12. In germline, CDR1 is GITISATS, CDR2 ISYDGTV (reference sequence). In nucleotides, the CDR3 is TGTGCCTTGTGGGAGGTAGGGGTGTTGAGTTATAAGAAACTCTTT. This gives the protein CALWEVGVLSYKKLF.

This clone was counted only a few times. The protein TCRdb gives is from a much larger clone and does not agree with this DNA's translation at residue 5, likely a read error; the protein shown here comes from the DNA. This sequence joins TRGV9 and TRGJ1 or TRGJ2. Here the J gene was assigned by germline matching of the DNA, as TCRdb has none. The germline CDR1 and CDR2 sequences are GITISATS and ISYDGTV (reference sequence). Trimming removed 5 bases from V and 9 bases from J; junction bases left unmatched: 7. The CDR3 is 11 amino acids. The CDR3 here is CALWGIRKKLF. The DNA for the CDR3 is TGTGCCTTGTGGGGGATTCGTAAGAAACTCTTT.